The entry below describes one T cell receptor beta chain. Germline CDR1 is MNHEY and CDR2 is SVGAGI. V was clipped by 4 bases and J by 8 bases, with 11 bases between them. CDR3 length: 12 amino acids. Naive CD8 isolation took CD45RO-negative cells positively selected for CCR7 and excluded terminally differentiated effector memory CD45RA+ cells. The table came from immunoSEQ multiplex PCR; TCRdb's copy has only in-frame clones and leaves some out. Of about 2 million clones listed, 85% to 95% are singletons. This sample stems from a study of shared clonotypes between healthy human individuals. The V gene is TRBV6-5, the J gene TRBJ1-2; D might be TRBD1 (5 bases). The clonotype comes from a man aged 18-30 years in good health. The sequenced sample was naive CD8+ T cells sorted from blood. This CDR3 reads CASSSQGMGYTF. DNA of the CDR3: TGTGCCAGCAGTTCCCAGGGTATGGGCTACACCTTC.